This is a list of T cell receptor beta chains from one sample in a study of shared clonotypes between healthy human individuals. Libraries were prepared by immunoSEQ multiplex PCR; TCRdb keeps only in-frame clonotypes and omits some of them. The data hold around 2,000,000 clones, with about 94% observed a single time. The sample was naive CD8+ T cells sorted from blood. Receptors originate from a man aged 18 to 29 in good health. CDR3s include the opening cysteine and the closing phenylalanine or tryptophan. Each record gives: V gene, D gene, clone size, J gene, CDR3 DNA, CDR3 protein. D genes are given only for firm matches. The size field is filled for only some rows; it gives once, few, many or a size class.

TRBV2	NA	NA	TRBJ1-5	TGTGCCAGCAGTGTGGGACACCCTATCGCTGACAATCAGCCCCAGCATTTT	CASSVGHPIADNQPQHF
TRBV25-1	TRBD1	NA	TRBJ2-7	TGTGCCAGCAGCGCCGGGACAGGGGTCTACGAGCAGTACTTC	CASSAGTGVYEQYF
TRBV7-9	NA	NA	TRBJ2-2	TGTGCCAGCAGCTTTGACGGAACGAACACCGGGGAGCTGTTTTTT	CASSFDGTNTGELFF
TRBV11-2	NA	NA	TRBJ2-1	TGTGCCAGTGAGGAGGGGGGCAATGAGCAGTTCTTC	CASEEGGNEQFF
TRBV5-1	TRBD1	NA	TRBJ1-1	TGCGCCAGCAGCTTGGTGACGCAGGGGGGCACTGAAGCTTTCTTT	CASSLVTQGGTEAFF
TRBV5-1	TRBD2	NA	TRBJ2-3	TGCGCCAGCAGCTTGGGTCTCGCGGGGGACCGCACAGATACGCAGTATTTT	CASSLGLAGDRTDTQYF
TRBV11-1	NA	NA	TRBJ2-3	TGTGCCAGCAGCCCCGGGGGAGGCACCACAGATACGCAGTATTTT	CASSPGGGTTDTQYF
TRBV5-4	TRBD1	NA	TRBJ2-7	TGTGCCAGCAGCGGCCCGGGACAGAATTACTACGAGCAGTACTTC	CASSGPGQNYYEQYF
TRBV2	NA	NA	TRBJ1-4	TGTGCCAGCAGGCGAGGGGAGGCTAATGAAAAACTGTTTTTT	CASRRGEANEKLFF
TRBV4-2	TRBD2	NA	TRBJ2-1	TGTGCCAGCAGCGCAAGTTCGTCCTTAGCGGGGGGGCAAAGTGAGCAGTTCTTC	CASSASSSLAGGQSEQFF
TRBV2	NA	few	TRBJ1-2	TGTGCCAGTACGCTGAGGGGCTACACCTTC	CASTLRGYTF
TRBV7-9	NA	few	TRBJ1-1	TGTGCCAGCAGTTCCCCCTTGAACACTGAAGCTTTCTTT	CASSSPLNTEAFF
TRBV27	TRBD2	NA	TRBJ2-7	TGTGCCAGCACTCCCTATCCCAGCGGGGGTTACGAGCAGTACTTC	CASTPYPSGGYEQYF
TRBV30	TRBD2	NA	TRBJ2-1	TGTGCCTGGAGTGTACCAGCGGGAGAGAATGAGCAGTTCTTC	CAWSVPAGENEQFF
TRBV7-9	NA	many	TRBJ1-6	TGTGCCAGCAGCTTAGAAGGCAATAATTCACCCCTCCACTTT	CASSLEGNNSPLHF
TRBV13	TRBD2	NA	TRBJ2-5	TGTGCCAGCAGCTTAAGGCTAGCGGGTTCGAAAGAGACCCAGTACTTC	CASSLRLAGSKETQYF
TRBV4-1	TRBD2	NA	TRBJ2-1	TGCGCCAGCAGCCACGTGCGGGAGGGTTCCTACAATGAGCAGTTCTTC	CASSHVREGSYNEQFF